One sample yielded the 17 T cell receptor beta chains listed below, sequenced in a study of PD-L1 blockade in urothelial cancer. The time point is: peripheral blood 6 weeks after treatment start. Sequencing was performed with immunoSEQ multiplex PCR; in TCRdb, only in-frame clones are kept and a portion is missing. The table includes roughly 100,000 clones, roughly 83% detected once. Here the sequenced sample was PBMCs, taken around atezolizumab (anti-PD-L1) treatment. All receptors derive from a man between 65 and 85 years old with urothelial cancer.

Only one count was recorded for this clone. The chain employs TRBV19 and TRBJ2-2, with 7 bases fitting TRBD2. The CDR3 runs to 15 residues. Looked up from germline, CDR1 is LNHDA and CDR2 is SQIVND (reference sequence). Trimming at V came to 4 bases and at J to 0 bases, leaving 2 bases not matched to a gene. As DNA, the CDR3 is TGTGCCAGTAGTAGGGGACTAACGAACACCGGGGAGCTGTTTTTT. It translates to CASSRGLTNTGELFF. The variable domain in full, completed from reference TRBV19 and TRBJ2-2, reads DGGITQSPKYLFRKEGQNVTLSCEQNLNHDAMYWYRQDPGQGLRLIYYSQIVNDFQKGDIAEGYSVSREKKESFPLTVTSAQKNPTAFYLCASSRGLTNTGELFFGEGSRLTVL.

The gene calls are TRBV18 and TRBJ2-5; 10 bases line up with TRBD2. This CDR3 contains 14 residues. Looked up from germline, CDR1 is KGHSH and CDR2 is LQKENI. J gave up 5 bases and V 3 bases, and 3 bases lay outside the gene matches. CDR3 coding DNA: TGTGCCAGCTCACCTCTAGCGGGAGAGGAGACCCAGTACTTC. It specifies CASSPLAGEETQYF.

The chain links TRBV2 to TRBJ2-3; D is possibly TRBD1 (5 bases). The CDR3 covers 14 residues. Trimming shortened V by 6 bases and J by 1 base, and 11 bases separated the two germline ends. Germline CDR1 and CDR2: SNHLY and FYNNEI. CDR3 protein: CASRWTPGTDTQYF. CDR3 nucleotide sequence: TGTGCCAGCAGATGGACACCGGGCACAGATACGCAGTATTTT.

The chain has TRBV15 and TRBJ2-1; TRBD1 aligns across 10 bases. CDR3 length: 16 amino acids. Germline values: CDR1 LNHNV, CDR2 YYDKDF (reference sequence). V lost 3 bases and J lost 6; bases outside the gene matches: 8. The CDR3 reads CATSRTGGDGSNEQFF. CDR3 coding DNA: TGTGCCACCAGCAGGACAGGGGGCGACGGTAGCAATGAGCAGTTCTTC.

The V gene is TRBV5-8, the J gene TRBJ1-6; no definite D call. The CDR3 extends over 16 amino acids. Germline V lookup: CDR1 SGHTS, CDR2 YDEGEE. Trimming removed 2 bases from V and 8 bases from J, with 17 bases in between. This CDR3 reads CASSLRFGFGDSPLHF. In nucleotides, the CDR3 is TGTGCCAGCAGCTTAAGGTTCGGGTTTGGCGATTCACCCCTCCACTTT. Using reference TRBV5-8 and TRBJ1-6 for the parts outside the CDR3, the full variable domain is EAGVTQSPTHLIKTRGQQATLRCSPISGHTSVYWYQQALGLGLQFLLWYDEGEERNRGNFPPRFSGRQFPNYSSELNVNALELEDSALYLCASSLRFGFGDSPLHFGNGTRLTVT.

The CDR3 is CAIRPQSGPLGANVLTF. The CDR3 DNA reads TGTGCCATCAGACCCCAATCAGGGCCTCTGGGGGCCAACGTCCTGACTTTC. This chain links TRBV10-3 with TRBJ2-6; tentative D call: TRBD1 (5 bases). The CDR3 loop spans 17 amino acids. Germline V gives CDR1 ENHRY, CDR2 SYGVKD. The V end was cut by 6 bases, the J end by 4 bases, with 19 bases between.

The chain carries TRBV6-1 and TRBJ2-1; 14 nucleotides agree with TRBD2. The V gene's germline CDR1 is MNHNS and CDR2 SASEGT. The CDR3 totals 22 residues. After removal of 0 bases from V and 4 bases from J, the junction contained 17 bases not matched to a gene. In DNA, the CDR3 is TGTGCCAGCAGTGAAGCGGGGGGTACGGGACTAGCGGGAGAACCGATGTACAATGAGCAGTTCTTC. It is translated as CASSEAGGTGLAGEPMYNEQFF.

This clone occurred a few times. The J gene is TRBJ1-6, the V gene TRBV5-7; 8 bases are a match to TRBD1. TRBV5-7 is an ORF for which the function is uncertain. V shed 2 bases and J 10 bases; nucleotides not matched to a gene: 8. The CDR3 has 15 amino acids. CDR3 DNA: TGTGCCAGCAGCTTAACGGACAGGGCTGGGTCACCCCTCCACTTT. Translation gives CASSLTDRAGSPLHF.

This clone appeared once. The chain employs TRBV6-5 and TRBJ1-1; 10 bases align to TRBD1. The CDR3 consists of 15 residues. J lost 4 bases, V lost 1 base, and 3 bases had no gene match. Germline V lookup: CDR1 MNHEY, CDR2 SVGAGI. The CDR3 nucleotides read TGTGCCAGCAGTTACTTGACAGGGGGCAGCACTGAAGCTTTCTTT. This codes for CASSYLTGGSTEAFF.

The rearrangement uses TRBV7-8 and TRBJ2-2, with TRBD1 as a possible D gene (6 bases). The CDR3 has 15 amino acids. V lost 5 bases and J 0 bases, leaving 10 bases between the germline ends. CDR1 and CDR2 from the germline V gene are SGHVS and FQNEAQ. The CDR3 loop is CASSPDRPNTGELFF. CDR3 DNA: TGTGCCAGCAGCCCGGACAGACCGAACACCGGGGAGCTGTTTTTT. Full variable domain (outside the CDR3, taken from reference TRBV7-8 and TRBJ2-2): GAGVSQSPRYKVAKRGQDVALRCDPISGHVSLFWYQQALGQGPEFLTYFQNEAQLDKSGLPSDRFFAERPEGSVSTLKIQRTQQEDSAVYLCASSPDRPNTGELFFGEGSRLTVL.

This clone was counted a single time. The gene calls are TRBV10-3 and TRBJ2-3; no clear D. V lost 0 bases and J 6 bases, leaving 16 bases between the germline ends. Germline V gene data show CDR1 as ENHRY and CDR2 as SYGVKD. The CDR3 length is 16 residues. Here the CDR3 reads CAISESGGRVPDTQYF. CDR3 DNA: TGTGCCATCAGTGAGTCAGGCGGCCGAGTCCCTGATACGCAGTATTTT.

The rearrangement links TRBV11-1 to TRBJ1-2; D unclear. CDR1 SGHAT and CDR2 FQDESV come from the germline V gene (reference sequence). This CDR3 is 13 amino acids long. The germline V and J ends were trimmed by 4 bases and 4 bases, with 10 bases remaining between them. CDR3 sequence (DNA): TGTGCCAGCAGCTCGCGAGGAAGCTATGGCTACACCTTC. It is translated as CASSSRGSYGYTF.

Here the CDR3 reads CASSLVPGQGTYEQYF. CDR3 sequence (DNA): TGTGCCAGCAGCTTAGTTCCGGGACAGGGGACCTACGAGCAGTACTTC. J is TRBJ2-7 and V is TRBV7-2; 10 nucleotides align to TRBD1. This CDR3 spans 16 amino acids. In germline, CDR1 is SGHTA, CDR2 FQGNSA. Germline trimming cut 1 base from V and 2 bases from J; bases unmatched to any gene: 5.

The chain couples TRBV5-1 to TRBJ1-1; tentatively, D is TRBD1 (6 bases). CDR3 length equals 14 residues. Per the germline V gene, CDR1 is SGHRS and CDR2 is YFSETQ. V lost 1 base and J 5 bases, leaving 12 bases between the germline ends. The CDR3 region is CASSLIQGGTEAFF. The CDR3 DNA reads as TGCGCCAGCAGCTTGATACAGGGTGGAACTGAAGCTTTCTTT.

The rearrangement uses TRBV9 and TRBJ2-5, with 8 bases fitting TRBD1. After removal of 2 bases from V and 5 bases from J, the junction contained 8 bases not matched to a gene. The CDR3 runs 15 residues. Looked up from germline, CDR1 is SGDLS and CDR2 is YYNGEE. As DNA, the CDR3 is TGTGCCAGCAGCGTCGGTCCGGACAGGGTCGAGACCCAGTACTTC. Amino acids: CASSVGPDRVETQYF.

This clone was observed a handful of times. The gene calls are TRBV6-1 and TRBJ2-6; the D gene is possibly TRBD1 (6 bases). The CDR3 sequence is 18 residues long. Trimming left V 0 bases short and J 1 base short, with 13 bases between. Per the germline V gene, CDR1 is MNHNS and CDR2 is SASEGT. CDR3 residues: CASSEAGRGRSGANVLTF. The DNA for the CDR3 is TGTGCCAGCAGTGAAGCAGGCAGGGGCCGGTCTGGGGCCAACGTCCTGACTTTC.

The chain couples TRBV5-6 to TRBJ1-1; 8 bases are shared with TRBD1. Trimming cost V 10 bases and J 2 bases; bases outside gene matches: 13. The germline V gene has CDR1 SGHDT and CDR2 YYEEEE. CDR3 size: 15 residues. As DNA, the CDR3 is TGTGCCTGCCAAATCGGGACAGGAGAAAACACTGAAGCTTTCTTT. It encodes CACQIGTGENTEAFF.